These 8 T cell receptor beta chains were sequenced from one sample in a study of blood T cell repertoires in COVID-19. Measured with immunoSEQ multiplex PCR; TCRdb has only the in-frame clones, and not every one. The sample contains about 93,000 clones, about nine tenths of which appear only once. The sample taken for sequencing was peripheral blood. The receptors originated from a human donor with active COVID-19. The donor label of this sample is uncertain.

The V and J genes are TRBV7-9 and TRBJ1-5; no clear D. The germline gives CDR1 SEHNR, CDR2 FQNEAQ (reference sequence). The ends were cut back, 5 bases at V and 0 bases at J, with 11 bases in the middle. This CDR3 comprises 15 residues. CDR3 in DNA: TGTGCCAGCAGCCCCGCAGTATTTAGCAATCAGCCCCAGCATTTT. Protein sequence: CASSPAVFSNQPQHF.

The chain joins TRBV12-3 or TRBV12-4 to TRBJ1-2, with D unresolved. This CDR3 comprises 12 residues. V was cut by 6 bases and J by 8 bases, with 13 bases left in between. CDR3 sequence (DNA): TGTGCCAGCAGCCCCCCCTACGGGGGCTACACCTTC. Translating it yields CASSPPYGGYTF.

The J gene is TRBJ2-5, the V gene TRBV28, with TRBD2 matching over 8 bases. The germline V gene has CDR1 MDHEN and CDR2 SYDVKM. Trimming cost V 5 bases and J 5 bases; bases outside gene matches: 7. This CDR3 is built from 14 residues. The CDR3 spells CASSLMTGGETQYF. The CDR3, as DNA: TGTGCCAGCAGTCTTATGACGGGAGGGGAGACCCAGTACTTC.

This clone was found once. The chain uses TRBV9 and TRBJ2-5, with TRBD2 matching over 11 bases. Trimming at V came to 0 bases and at J to 2 bases, leaving 9 bases not matched to a gene. Germline V lookup: CDR1 SGDLS, CDR2 YYNGEE. The CDR3 extends over 18 amino acids. CDR3 nucleotides: TGTGCCAGCAGCGTAGGAGGGAGACTAGCGGGACCTCAAGAGACCCAGTACTTC. Translated: CASSVGGRLAGPQETQYF.

This chain links TRBV6-5 with TRBJ1-5; TRBD1 matches 8 bases. The trim removed 7 bases at V and 6 bases at J, leaving 5 bases unmatched. The CDR3 consists of 13 residues. Germline values: CDR1 MNHEY, CDR2 SVGAGI. For the CDR3, the DNA is TGTGCCAGCACCCGGACAGGGTCTCAGCCCCAGCATTTT. Translated: CASTRTGSQPQHF.

This chain joins TRBV28 and TRBJ1-4; weak D call: TRBD1 (6 bases). CDR1 is MDHEN, CDR2 SYDVKM, per germline. V lost 2 bases and J 0 bases, leaving 16 bases between the germline ends. The CDR3 consists of 18 residues. In DNA, the CDR3 is TGTGCCAGCAGTTTAGGGGGCGCAGGGAGTGCAACTAATGAAAAACTGTTTTTT. It is translated as CASSLGGAGSATNEKLFF. Looking up the rest from reference TRBV28 and TRBJ1-4 gives the full variable domain: DVKVTQSSRYLVKRTGEKVFLECVQDMDHENMFWYRQDPGLGLRLIYFSYDVKMKEKGDIPEGYSVSREKKERFSLILESASTNQTSMYLCASSLGGAGSATNEKLFFGSGTQLSVL.

This sequence joins TRBV27 and TRBJ2-1, with 7 positions matching TRBD1. Germline loops: CDR1 MNHEY, CDR2 SMNVEV (reference sequence). The J segment lost 1 base and the V segment lost 5 bases, leaving 2 bases of the junction unmatched. CDR3 length: 14 residues. The CDR3: CASSTGQSYNEQFF. CDR3 nucleotides: TGTGCCAGCAGTACGGGACAGTCCTACAATGAGCAGTTCTTC.

V usage is TRBV5-4 and J usage is TRBJ2-3; D is unclear. V was clipped by 0 bases and J by 0 bases, with 5 bases between them. Germline V gene lookup returns CDR1 SGHNT and CDR2 YYREEE (reference sequence). This CDR3 is built from 14 residues. The DNA for the CDR3 is TGTGCCAGCAGCTTGGCCTCTAGCACAGATACGCAGTATTTT. It specifies CASSLASSTDTQYF.